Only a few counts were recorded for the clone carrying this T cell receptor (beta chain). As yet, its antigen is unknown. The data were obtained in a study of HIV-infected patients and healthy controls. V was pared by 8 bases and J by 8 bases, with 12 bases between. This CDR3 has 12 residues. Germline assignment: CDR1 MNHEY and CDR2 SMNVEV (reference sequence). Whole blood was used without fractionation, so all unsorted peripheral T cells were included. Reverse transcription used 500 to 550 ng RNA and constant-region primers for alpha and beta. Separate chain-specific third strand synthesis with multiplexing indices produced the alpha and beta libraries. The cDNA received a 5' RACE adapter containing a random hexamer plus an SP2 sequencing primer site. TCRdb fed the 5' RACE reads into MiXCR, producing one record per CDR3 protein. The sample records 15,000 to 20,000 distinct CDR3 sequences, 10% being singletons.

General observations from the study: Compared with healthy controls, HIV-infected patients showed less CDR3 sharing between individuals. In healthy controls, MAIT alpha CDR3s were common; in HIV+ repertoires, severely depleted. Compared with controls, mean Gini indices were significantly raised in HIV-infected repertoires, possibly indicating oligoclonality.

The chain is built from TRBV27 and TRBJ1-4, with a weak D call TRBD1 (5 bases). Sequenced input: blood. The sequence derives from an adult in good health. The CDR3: CASGREGEKLFF. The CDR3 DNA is TGTGCCAGCGGACGTGAGGGGGAAAAACTGTTTTTT.